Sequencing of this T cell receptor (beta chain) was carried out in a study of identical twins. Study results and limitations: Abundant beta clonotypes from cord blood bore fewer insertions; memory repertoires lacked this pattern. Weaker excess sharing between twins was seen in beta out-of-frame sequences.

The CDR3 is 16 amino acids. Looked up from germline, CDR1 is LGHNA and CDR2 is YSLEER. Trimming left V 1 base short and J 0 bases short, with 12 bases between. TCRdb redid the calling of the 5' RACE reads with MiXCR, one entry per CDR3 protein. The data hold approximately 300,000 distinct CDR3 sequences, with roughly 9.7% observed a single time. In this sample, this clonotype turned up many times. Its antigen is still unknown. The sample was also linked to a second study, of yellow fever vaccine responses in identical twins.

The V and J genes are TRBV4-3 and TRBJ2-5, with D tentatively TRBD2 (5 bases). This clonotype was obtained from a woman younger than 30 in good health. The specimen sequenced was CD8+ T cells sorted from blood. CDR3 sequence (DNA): TGCGCCAGCAGCCAAGGGTTAGCGTCGTACCAAGAGACCCAGTACTTC. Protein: CASSQGLASYQETQYF.